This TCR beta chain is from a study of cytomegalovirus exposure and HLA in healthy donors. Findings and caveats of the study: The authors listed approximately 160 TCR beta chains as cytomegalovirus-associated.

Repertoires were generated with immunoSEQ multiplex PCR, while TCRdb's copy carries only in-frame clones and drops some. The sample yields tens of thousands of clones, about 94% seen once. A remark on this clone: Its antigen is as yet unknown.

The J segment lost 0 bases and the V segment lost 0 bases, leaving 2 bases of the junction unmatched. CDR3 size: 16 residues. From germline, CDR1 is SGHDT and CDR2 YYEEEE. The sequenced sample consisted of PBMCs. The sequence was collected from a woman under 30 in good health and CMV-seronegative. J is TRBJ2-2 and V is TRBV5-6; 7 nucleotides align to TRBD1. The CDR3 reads CASSLETGANTGELFF. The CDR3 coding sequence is TGTGCCAGCAGCTTGGAAACAGGGGCGAACACCGGGGAGCTGTTTTTT.